What follows are 29 T cell receptor beta chains derived from one specimen sequenced in a study of shared clonotypes between healthy human individuals. Clones were sequenced by immunoSEQ multiplex PCR, and TCRdb holds only the in-frame ones, with some missing. The sample consists of about 2.1 million clones, around 93% of them appearing once. Naive CD8 cells were CD45RO-negative, positively selected for CCR7, excluding terminally differentiated effector memory CD45RA+ cells. The sample consisted of naive CD8+ T cells from PBMCs. The source of these receptors is a man younger than 35 in good health. Some clones in this sample may be carry-over from other donors' samples.

The chain couples TRBV9 to TRBJ2-5; D is tentatively TRBD1 or TRBD2 (5 bases each). The V end was cut by 6 bases, the J end by 5 bases, with 14 bases between. The CDR3 has 13 residues. CDR1 and CDR2 from the germline V gene are SGDLS and YYNGEE. This chain's CDR3 is CASITRAGETQYF. CDR3 nucleotides: TGTGCCAGCATTACGAGGGCAGGGGAGACCCAGTACTTC.

This chain connects TRBV12-2 to TRBJ2-7; TRBD2, as called in the table, went unchecked against the DNA. TRBV12-2 is a recognized pseudogene. The CDR3 has 15 amino acids. CDR3 protein: CASRLGLAGHYEQYF. The CDR3 DNA reads TGTGCAAGTCGCTTGGGCCTAGCGGGCCACTACGAGCAGTACTTC.

V is TRBV4-2 and J is TRBJ1-1; D unresolved. With 3 bases removed from V and 1 base from J, the gap between germline ends came to 9 bases. CDR1 and CDR2 (germline): LGHNA, YNFKEQ. This CDR3 is 14 amino acids long. The CDR3 bases are TGTGCCAGCAGCCATGCCGAGGAGAACACTGAAGCTTTCTTT. Translation gives CASSHAEENTEAFF.

This clone was found once. V is TRBV4-1 and J is TRBJ2-5, with a tentative D call TRBD2 (5 bases). The CDR3 is made up of 16 amino acids. V lost 3 bases and J 2 bases, leaving 16 bases between the germline ends. The germline V gene has CDR1 MGHRA and CDR2 YSYEKL. The CDR3 reads CASSQDSRTQQETQYF. CDR3 in DNA: TGCGCCAGCAGCCAGGACTCAAGGACGCAACAAGAGACCCAGTACTTC.

This sequence joins TRBV7-6 and TRBJ2-5; D is possibly TRBD1 (6 bases). CDR3 size: 14 residues. Germline V gene data show CDR1 as SGHVS and CDR2 as FNYEAQ. Deletions cut 5 bases from V and 2 bases from J, with 12 bases between. The CDR3 sequence: CASSPGQEQETQYF. In nucleotides, the CDR3 is TGTGCCAGCAGCCCGGGACAAGAACAAGAGACCCAGTACTTC.

This clone showed up just a few times. The chain links TRBV19 to TRBJ2-7; 10 nucleotides line up with TRBD2. CDR3 length: 16 amino acids. J was trimmed by 0 bases and V by 5 bases; bases with no gene match: 7. Germline lookup yields CDR1 LNHDA and CDR2 SQIVND (reference sequence). The CDR3 DNA reads TGTGCCAGTAGTCCCGGACTAGCGGCCAGCTCCTACGAGCAGTACTTC. Protein: CASSPGLAASSYEQYF.

The chain recombines TRBV5-4 with TRBJ2-1; no definite D call. The CDR3 consists of 11 residues. V dropped 4 bases and J dropped 10 bases, with 9 bases sitting between them. Germline V gives CDR1 SGHNT, CDR2 YYREEE (reference sequence). The CDR3 DNA sequence: TGTGCCAGCAGCCGCCAATCCGAGCAGTTCTTC. This translates into CASSRQSEQFF. The whole variable domain, filled in from reference TRBV5-4 and TRBJ2-1, reads ETGVTQSPTHLIKTRGQQVTLRCSSQSGHNTVSWYQQALGQGPQFIFQYYREEENGRGNFPPRFSGLQFPNYSSELNVNALELDDSALYLCASSRQSEQFFGPGTRLTVL.

The sample holds one count of this clone. The V gene is TRBV12-5, the J gene TRBJ2-1; 11 nucleotides agree with TRBD2. From germline, CDR1 is LGHNT and CDR2 FRNRAP. V lost 2 bases, J lost 9 bases, and 3 bases stayed unmatched. The CDR3 totals 14 residues. The CDR3 reads CASGLLAGGAEQFF. The CDR3, as DNA: TGTGCTAGTGGTTTGTTAGCGGGGGGGGCTGAGCAGTTCTTC.

This rearrangement joins TRBV7-2 to TRBJ2-1; 11 bases align to TRBD2. The CDR3 consists of 14 residues. Looked up from germline, CDR1 is SGHTA and CDR2 is FQGNSA. Losses at the gene ends were 2 bases for V and 10 bases for J; bases not matched to a gene: 4. CDR3 DNA: TGTGCCAGCAGCTTACCCTGGACTAGCGGGGAGCAGTTCTTC. Its translation is CASSLPWTSGEQFF.

V usage is TRBV7-9 and J usage is TRBJ2-5, with 8 bases aligning to TRBD1. The DNA end is a closer match to TRBJ2-7, so the J assignment may be wrong. From germline, CDR1 is SEHNR and CDR2 FQNEAQ (reference sequence). The CDR3 sequence is 15 residues long. DNA of the CDR3: TGTGCCAGCAGCTTTTTGGGACAGGCCTCCTACGAGCAGTACTTC. This codes for CASSFLGQASYEQYF.

Notes on this clone: Distinct nucleotide sequences in the sample also encode this CDR3. J is TRBJ2-7 and V is TRBV5-8, with 8 bases matching TRBD1. In germline, CDR1 is SGHTS, CDR2 YDEGEE. After removal of 4 bases from V and 2 bases from J, the junction contained 2 bases not matched to a gene. This CDR3 has 13 residues. The CDR3 region is CASSLQGAYEQYF. In DNA, the CDR3 is TGTGCCAGCAGCCTACAGGGGGCCTACGAGCAGTACTTC.

This chain connects TRBV19 to TRBJ2-1; TRBD2 matches at 8 bases. Germline CDR1 is LNHDA and CDR2 is SQIVND (reference sequence). After removal of 7 bases from V and 0 bases from J, the junction contained 5 bases not matched to a gene. The CDR3 runs to 15 residues. CDR3 DNA: TGTGCCAGTACCGCTGGGACTAGCTCCTACAATGAGCAGTTCTTC. Its protein is CASTAGTSSYNEQFF.

CDR3: CASSLAPGSGGEQYF. The DNA of the CDR3 is TGTGCCAGCAGCTTAGCCCCGGGCAGCGGGGGCGAGCAGTACTTC. The chain couples TRBV7-9 to TRBJ2-7, with 8 bases identical to TRBD2. This CDR3 has 15 amino acids. Germline CDR1 SEHNR, CDR2 FQNEAQ (reference sequence). V lost 0 bases and J lost 6; bases outside the gene matches: 7.

V gene TRBV7-3 combines with J gene TRBJ2-7; perhaps TRBD2 as D (6 bases). The germline V gene has CDR1 SGHTA and CDR2 FQGTGA. The V and J ends lost 5 bases and 2 bases respectively, with 13 bases between them. The CDR3 spans 14 residues. CDR3 bases: TGTGCCAGCAGCCTCACGGGAGCCCCCTACGAGCAGTACTTC. Translation gives CASSLTGAPYEQYF.

The V gene is TRBV18, the J gene TRBJ2-7; a weak D match, TRBD2 (5 bases). Germline V lookup: CDR1 KGHSH, CDR2 LQKENI. V was trimmed by 8 bases and J by 4 bases, leaving 27 bases between them. The CDR3 covers 17 residues. CDR3 in amino acids: CASRGVGPADYEYEQYF. DNA for the CDR3: TGTGCCAGCCGAGGAGTCGGGCCAGCGGATTACGAATACGAGCAGTACTTC.

This clone was observed once. The chain links TRBV19 to TRBJ1-5; D call uncertain. The CDR3 contains 15 residues. Germline V gives CDR1 LNHDA, CDR2 SQIVND (reference sequence). With 4 bases removed from V and 2 bases from J, the gap between germline ends came to 12 bases. As DNA, the CDR3 is TGTGCCAGTAGTACGGGAATCTCGGGCAATCAGCCCCAGCATTTT. Its protein product is CASSTGISGNQPQHF.

The chain has TRBV28 and TRBJ2-5, with a possible D match to TRBD1 (5 bases). The J call is uncertain, as TRBJ2-7 better fits the DNA end. The germline CDR1 and CDR2 sequences are MDHEN and SYDVKM. This CDR3 comprises 14 residues. The CDR3, as DNA: TGTGCCAGCACAAGGACACCGAGCTCCTACGAGCAGTACTTC. Residues: CASTRTPSSYEQYF.

The chain links TRBV25-1 to TRBJ2-1, with 13 nucleotides matching TRBD2. This CDR3 comprises 15 residues. Looked up from germline, CDR1 is MGHDK and CDR2 is SYGVNS. V shed 5 bases and J 7 bases; nucleotides not matched to a gene: 5. This CDR3 reads CASSRLAGGRNEQFF. The CDR3 nucleotides are TGTGCCAGCAGTCGACTAGCGGGAGGTCGGAATGAGCAGTTCTTC. The variable domain in full, with the rest retrieved from reference TRBV25-1 and TRBJ2-1, is EADIYQTPRYLVIGTGKKITLECSQTMGHDKMYWYQQDPGMELHLIHYSYGVNSTEKGDLSSESTVSRIRTEHFPLTLESARPSHTSQYLCASSRLAGGRNEQFFGPGTRLTVL.

This clone was found once. The chain joins TRBV5-5 to TRBJ2-1, with 10 nucleotides matching TRBD1. The V gene's germline CDR1 is SGHKS and CDR2 YYEKEE (reference sequence). The CDR3 totals 18 residues. V shed 4 bases and J 2 bases; nucleotides not matched to a gene: 12. CDR3 coding DNA: TGTGCCAGCAGCCCCCGGGACAGGGGAAGCGGGGCCTACAATGAGCAGTTCTTC. The encoded protein is CASSPRDRGSGAYNEQFF.

The J gene is TRBJ1-2, the V gene TRBV28; D remains unclear. Germline V gives CDR1 MDHEN, CDR2 SYDVKM. CDR3 size: 15 residues. Trimming pared 5 bases from V and 0 bases from J, leaving 13 bases between. CDR3 sequence: CASSPRLVSNYGYTF. CDR3 nucleotide sequence: TGTGCCAGCAGTCCCCGATTGGTGTCTAACTATGGCTACACCTTC.

The chain joins TRBV5-6 to TRBJ1-2; D call uncertain. Deletions cut 0 bases from V and 4 bases from J, with 16 bases between. In germline, CDR1 is SGHDT, CDR2 YYEEEE. The CDR3 loop spans 16 amino acids. CDR3 in amino acids: CASSLEVSLLLYGYTF. CDR3 nucleotide sequence: TGTGCCAGCAGCTTGGAGGTGTCTCTACTTCTCTATGGCTACACCTTC. The variable domain in full, with the rest retrieved from reference TRBV5-6 and TRBJ1-2, is DAGVTQSPTHLIKTRGQQVTLRCSPKSGHDTVSWYQQALGQGPQFIFQYYEEEERQRGNFPDRFSGHQFPNYSSELNVNALLLGDSALYLCASSLEVSLLLYGYTFGSGTRLTVV.

The chain uses TRBV7-9 and TRBJ1-5; 11 bases align to TRBD1. Germline trimming cut 4 bases from V and 1 base from J; bases unmatched to any gene: 6. CDR1 is SEHNR, CDR2 FQNEAQ, per germline (reference sequence). This CDR3 has 17 residues. CDR3 region: CASSCRTGGRSNQPQHF. In DNA form, the CDR3 reads TGTGCCAGCAGCTGCAGGACAGGGGGCCGAAGCAATCAGCCCCAGCATTTT.

With regard to this clone: This sample also contains other DNA sequences that code for the same CDR3. V gene TRBV28 combines with J gene TRBJ2-1; TRBD2 might be the D (6 bases). Looked up from germline, CDR1 is MDHEN and CDR2 is SYDVKM. CDR3 length equals 15 residues. V lost 4 bases to trimming and J lost 0 bases, with 10 bases between them. DNA of the CDR3: TGTGCCAGCAGTTCCCGGGGGAGCTCCTACAATGAGCAGTTCTTC. The encoded protein is CASSSRGSSYNEQFF.

The V call is TRBV6-5, the J call TRBJ1-2, with no clear D. The CDR3 has 14 residues. Germline-derived CDR1 and CDR2 are MNHEY and SVGAGI. The ends were cut back, 7 bases at V and 7 bases at J, with 19 bases in the middle. CDR3 residues: CASKFGERVGGYTF. DNA of the CDR3: TGTGCCAGCAAGTTCGGGGAACGAGTAGGTGGCTACACCTTC.

The CDR3 sequence is CASSAASGRKYNEQFF. The CDR3 coding sequence is TGTGCCAGCAGTGCCGCAAGCGGGAGGAAATACAATGAGCAGTTCTTC. The V call is TRBV28, the J call TRBJ2-1; 9 positions match TRBD2. The CDR3 sequence is 16 residues long. V lost 5 bases to trimming and J lost 4 bases; unmatched junction nucleotides: 9. Germline V gene sequence: CDR1 MDHEN, CDR2 SYDVKM. The full variable domain, its missing parts supplied by reference TRBV28 and TRBJ2-1, is DVKVTQSSRYLVKRTGEKVFLECVQDMDHENMFWYRQDPGLGLRLIYFSYDVKMKEKGDIPEGYSVSREKKERFSLILESASTNQTSMYLCASSAASGRKYNEQFFGPGTRLTVL.

V gene TRBV29-1 combines with J gene TRBJ1-1, with no clear D. Germline CDR1 is SQVTM and CDR2 is ANQGSEA. This CDR3 spans 13 amino acids. V was shortened by 6 bases and J by 1 base, with 12 bases between the two germline ends. The CDR3 is CSVLGRQNTEAFF. DNA for the CDR3: TGCAGCGTCCTTGGGCGGCAGAACACTGAAGCTTTCTTT.

V and J are TRBV7-9 and TRBJ2-3; possible D gene TRBD2, 6 bases. Germline lookup yields CDR1 SEHNR and CDR2 FQNEAQ (reference sequence). The ends were cut back, 4 bases at V and 2 bases at J, with 19 bases in the middle. The CDR3 consists of 17 residues. The CDR3 region has the DNA TGTGCCAGCAGCTACCCCGCGGGACGAGGCCTCACAGATACGCAGTATTTT. Its translation is CASSYPAGRGLTDTQYF.

V is TRBV5-6 and J is TRBJ1-1; D gene ambiguous. Germline CDR1 SGHDT, CDR2 YYEEEE. The V gene lost 7 bases and the J gene lost 7 bases, with 14 bases spanning the gap. This CDR3 region has 12 residues. In nucleotides, the CDR3 is TGTGCCAGCGAGTCCGGGAGCCTTGAAGCTTTCTTT. Protein: CASESGSLEAFF.

The chain links TRBV27 to TRBJ2-7, with D perhaps matching TRBD1 (6 bases). The V gene lost 7 bases and the J gene lost 4 bases, with 20 bases spanning the gap. Looked up from germline, CDR1 is MNHEY and CDR2 is SMNVEV (reference sequence). This CDR3 region has 15 residues. CDR3 sequence reads: CASKLGARLYYEQYF. CDR3 in DNA: TGTGCCAGCAAGTTGGGGGCGCGGCTTTATTACGAGCAGTACTTC.